Sequencing of this T cell receptor beta chain was carried out in a study of cytotoxic CD8 clonotypes in ibrutinib-treated CLL (dated by TCRdb to about 2021). General notes on the study: The cohort included some 14 treatment-naive and 11 to 12 relapsed/refractory patients; roughly 17 were IGHV unmutated. Partial responses were observed in 24 patients and complete responses in 2; after a median follow-up of roughly 62 months, remission was maintained in approximately 15 patients and progression was observed in about twelve. Response samples were taken after a median of 12 months on treatment, ranging from about 6 to 40 months. On average, each sample had 255,043 productive templates and 100,000 or so productive rearrangements. Longitudinal samples were available for about 30% of the roughly 86 trial participants. Cryopreserved peripheral blood mononuclear cells were collected before treatment, at response, and at either disease progression or sustained remission. Every remission and progressive disease sample was obtained while ibrutinib was still being received by the patients.

The junction carries 16 bases between V and J, which are trimmed by 5 bases and 6 bases respectively. The germline V gene yields SGHVS for CDR1 and FQNEAQ for CDR2. Its CDR3 holds 14 amino acids, cysteine through phenylalanine. Only CDR3 DNA is held: 42 bases, read in frame from base 1. The time point label of this sample denotes: roughly 12 months on ibrutinib. For TCR beta library preparation, 1.5 to 2 micrograms of genomic DNA were extracted from the cryopreserved PBMCs. Longitudinal blood samples from CLL patients on ibrutinib monotherapy underwent high-throughput TCR beta sequencing. The patients took part in an open-label, single-center phase 2 trial of ibrutinib monotherapy. A MiSeq instrument was used for deep resolution sequencing, which targeted depths ranging from 1 in 1 million up to 1 in 200,000 T cells, with coverage averaging 10x for each clonotype. The immunoSEQ hsTCRB Kit was used to generate TCR beta libraries. Processing in the source paper ran as follows. The data were analyzed with ImmunoSEQ Analyzer and ImmunoSEQ Data Assistant, and V, D and J gene assignments followed IMGT definitions. Clonality was computed as one minus normalized Shannon entropy of productive rearrangement frequencies, ranging from 0 to 1. Public clonotype analysis was restricted to overrepresented clonotypes comprising at least 0.05% of each patient's repertoire. Repertoires from some 13 age-matched healthy donors in immuneACCESS were used as clonality controls. This is the immuneACCESS table as TCRdb keeps it, with only in-frame sequences that have V and J called. A part of the clones is gone; compared with another copy, unresolved V genes explain less than half, and the rest is unexplained. Clone size and the V and J calls come from that table; the DNA yielded D and trimming. The sample table holds just over 200,000 clones, of which over 65% were seen once. The ten biggest clones cover 5.5% to 7% of the sample.

Concerning this clone itself: Its antigen has not been determined. No base qualities exist here, and no much larger clone lies one base off it.

Results and caveats for the whole study, not just this receptor: Public clonotypes were rare and either shrank or stayed stable during treatment, and the rise in clonality at ibrutinib response reflected expansion of private clonotypes. Clonality rose at ibrutinib response, remained stable during sustained remission, and dropped back toward baseline at progression. Sustained-remission and progressing patients did not have matched sampling times, and lymph node repertoires were not examined. Baseline clonality was found to be higher than that of age-matched healthy donors and was strongly correlated with circulating CD8+ T-cell counts.

The sample consisted of PBMCs, taken after 12 months of ibrutinib treatment. This sequence uses TRBV7-8 and TRBJ1-1; tentative D gene TRBD1, with 5 bases matching. The origin of this receptor is a human donor with chronic lymphocytic leukemia. The DNA reads as follows: TGTGCCAGCAGCCCCTTCGGGGGGATCGCTGAAGCTTTCTTT. It codes for CASSPFGGIAEAFF.